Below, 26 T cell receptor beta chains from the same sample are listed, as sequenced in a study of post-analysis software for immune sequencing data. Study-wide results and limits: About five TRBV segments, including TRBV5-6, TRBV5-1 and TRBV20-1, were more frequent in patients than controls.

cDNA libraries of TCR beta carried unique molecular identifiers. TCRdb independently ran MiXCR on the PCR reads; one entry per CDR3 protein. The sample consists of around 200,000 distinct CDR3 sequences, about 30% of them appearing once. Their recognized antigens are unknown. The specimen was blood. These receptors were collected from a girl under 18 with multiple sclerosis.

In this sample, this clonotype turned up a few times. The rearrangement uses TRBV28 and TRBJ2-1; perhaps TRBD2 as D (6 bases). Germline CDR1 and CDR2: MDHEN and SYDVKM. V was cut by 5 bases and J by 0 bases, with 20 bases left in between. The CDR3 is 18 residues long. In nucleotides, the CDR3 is TGTGCCAGCAGTCCACGGCTACTAGCCCGGAGCTCCTACAATGAGCAGTTCTTC. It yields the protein CASSPRLLARSSYNEQFF. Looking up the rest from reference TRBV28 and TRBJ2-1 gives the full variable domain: DVKVTQSSRYLVKRTGEKVFLECVQDMDHENMFWYRQDPGLGLRLIYFSYDVKMKEKGDIPEGYSVSREKKERFSLILESASTNQTSMYLCASSPRLLARSSYNEQFFGPGTRLTVL.

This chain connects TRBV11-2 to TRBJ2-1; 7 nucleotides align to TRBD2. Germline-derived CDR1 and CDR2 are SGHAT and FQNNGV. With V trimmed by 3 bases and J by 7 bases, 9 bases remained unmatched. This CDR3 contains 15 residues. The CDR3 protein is CASSLSGAPRNEQFF. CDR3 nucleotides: TGTGCCAGCAGCTTGAGCGGGGCCCCTAGAAATGAGCAGTTCTTC.

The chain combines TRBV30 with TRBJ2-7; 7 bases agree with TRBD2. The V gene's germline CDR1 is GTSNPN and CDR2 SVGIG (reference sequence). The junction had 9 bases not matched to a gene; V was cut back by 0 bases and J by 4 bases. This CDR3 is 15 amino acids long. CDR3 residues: CAWSVLGGSPYEQYF. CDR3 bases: TGTGCCTGGAGTGTACTTGGCGGGAGCCCGTACGAGCAGTACTTC.

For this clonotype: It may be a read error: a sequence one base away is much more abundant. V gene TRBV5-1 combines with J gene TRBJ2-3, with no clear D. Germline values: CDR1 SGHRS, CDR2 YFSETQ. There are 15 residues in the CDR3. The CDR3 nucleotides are TGCGCCGGCAGCCCTTATATAGCAGACACAGATACGCAGTATTTT. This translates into CAGSPYIADTDTQYF.

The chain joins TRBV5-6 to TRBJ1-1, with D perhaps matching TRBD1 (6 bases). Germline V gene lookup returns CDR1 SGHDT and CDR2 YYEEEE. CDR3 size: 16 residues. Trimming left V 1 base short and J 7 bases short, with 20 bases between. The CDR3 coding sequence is TGTGCCAGCAGCTTGAAGGGGGATACATATTACAGTGAAGCTTTCTTT. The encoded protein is CASSLKGDTYYSEAFF.

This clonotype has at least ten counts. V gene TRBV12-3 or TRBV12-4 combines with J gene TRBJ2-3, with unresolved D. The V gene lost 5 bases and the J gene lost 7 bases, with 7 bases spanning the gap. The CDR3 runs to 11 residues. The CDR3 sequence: CASSRVNTQYF. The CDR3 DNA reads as TGTGCCAGCAGTCGGGTGAATACGCAGTATTTT.

The CDR3 sequence: CSVETSYNEKLFF. CDR3 DNA: TGCAGCGTTGAAACCAGCTACAATGAAAAACTGTTTTTT. The genes are TRBV29-1 and TRBJ1-4, with unresolved D. Trimming left V 2 bases short and J 5 bases short, with 9 bases between. The length of the CDR3 is 13 residues. Germline CDR1 reads SQVTM; CDR2 reads ANQGSEA.

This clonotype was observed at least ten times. The CDR3 sequence: CASSMGLKSGETQYF. The CDR3 region has the DNA TGTGCCAGTAGTATGGGCCTAAAGTCTGGAGAGACCCAGTACTTC. The genes are TRBV19 and TRBJ2-5; no firm D call. The CDR3 has 15 amino acids. Germline values: CDR1 LNHDA, CDR2 SQIVND (reference sequence). Trimming took 3 bases from V and 4 from J, leaving 15 bases between them. The full variable domain, completed using reference TRBV19 and TRBJ2-5, is DGGITQSPKYLFRKEGQNVTLSCEQNLNHDAMYWYRQDPGQGLRLIYYSQIVNDFQKGDIAEGYSVSREKKESFPLTVTSAQKNPTAFYLCASSMGLKSGETQYFGPGTRLLVL.

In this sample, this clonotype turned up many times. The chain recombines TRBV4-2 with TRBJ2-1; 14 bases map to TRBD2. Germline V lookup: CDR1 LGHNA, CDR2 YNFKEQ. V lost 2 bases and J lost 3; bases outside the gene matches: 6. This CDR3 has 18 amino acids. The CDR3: CASSQRLAGGSRYNEQFF. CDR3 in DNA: TGTGCCAGCAGCCAACGACTAGCGGGAGGGAGTCGCTACAATGAGCAGTTCTTC.

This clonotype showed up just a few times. The CDR3 sequence: CASSLITDTQYF. CDR3 in DNA: TGTGCCAGCAGCTTGATCACAGATACGCAGTATTTT. The chain couples TRBV5-6 to TRBJ2-3; no reliable D call. The CDR3 spans 12 residues. V was trimmed by 1 base and J by 2 bases, leaving 2 bases between them. Looked up from germline, CDR1 is SGHDT and CDR2 is YYEEEE.

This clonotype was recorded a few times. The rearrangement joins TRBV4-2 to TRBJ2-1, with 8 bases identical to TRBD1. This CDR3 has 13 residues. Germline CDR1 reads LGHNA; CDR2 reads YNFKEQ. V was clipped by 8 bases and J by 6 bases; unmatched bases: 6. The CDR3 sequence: CASRTDRGNEQFF. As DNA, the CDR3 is TGTGCCAGCCGAACCGACAGGGGCAATGAGCAGTTCTTC.

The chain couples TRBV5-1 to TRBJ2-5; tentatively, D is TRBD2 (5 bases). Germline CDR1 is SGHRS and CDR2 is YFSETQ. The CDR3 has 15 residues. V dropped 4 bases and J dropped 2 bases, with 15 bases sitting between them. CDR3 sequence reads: CASSLAGGQQETQYF. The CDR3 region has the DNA TGCGCCAGCAGCCTGGCGGGCGGGCAGCAAGAGACCCAGTACTTC.

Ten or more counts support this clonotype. In DNA, the CDR3 is TGTGCCAGCAGTTTTTGGGGCACCTACGAGCAGTACTTC. Encoded protein: CASSFWGTYEQYF. This rearrangement joins TRBV28 to TRBJ2-7, with a possible D match to TRBD1 (5 bases). Between the trimmed V and J ends, which lost 3 bases and 2 bases, there was a span of 8 bases. The CDR3 consists of 13 residues. Germline V CDR1 and CDR2: MDHEN, SYDVKM. Complete variable domain (other parts from reference TRBV28 and TRBJ2-7): DVKVTQSSRYLVKRTGEKVFLECVQDMDHENMFWYRQDPGLGLRLIYFSYDVKMKEKGDIPEGYSVSREKKERFSLILESASTNQTSMYLCASSFWGTYEQYFGPGTRLTVT.

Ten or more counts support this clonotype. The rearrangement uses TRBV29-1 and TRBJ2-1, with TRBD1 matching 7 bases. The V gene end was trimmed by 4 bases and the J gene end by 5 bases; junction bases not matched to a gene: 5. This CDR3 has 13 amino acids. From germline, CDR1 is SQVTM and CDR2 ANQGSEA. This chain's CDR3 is CSVGRDRDNEQFF. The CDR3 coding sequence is TGCAGCGTTGGCCGGGACAGAGACAATGAGCAGTTCTTC.

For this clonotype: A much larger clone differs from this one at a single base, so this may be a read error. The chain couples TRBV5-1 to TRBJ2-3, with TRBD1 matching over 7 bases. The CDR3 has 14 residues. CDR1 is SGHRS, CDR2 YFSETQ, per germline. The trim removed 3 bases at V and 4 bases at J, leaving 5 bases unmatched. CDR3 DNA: TGCGCCAGCAGCTGGGGACAGAACCCAGATACGCAGTATTTT. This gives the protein CASSWGQNPDTQYF. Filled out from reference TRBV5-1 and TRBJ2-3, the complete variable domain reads KAGVTQTPRYLIKTRGQQVTLSCSPISGHRSVSWYQQTPGQGLQFLFEYFSETQRNKGNFPGRFSGRQFSNSRSEMNVSTLELGDSALYLCASSWGQNPDTQYFGPGTRLTVL.

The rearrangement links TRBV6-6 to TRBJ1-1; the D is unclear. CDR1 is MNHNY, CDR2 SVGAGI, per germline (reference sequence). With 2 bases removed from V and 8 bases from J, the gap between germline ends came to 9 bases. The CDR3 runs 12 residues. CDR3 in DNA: TGTGCCAGCAGTTACACAGACGAAGAAGCTTTCTTT. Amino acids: CASSYTDEEAFF.

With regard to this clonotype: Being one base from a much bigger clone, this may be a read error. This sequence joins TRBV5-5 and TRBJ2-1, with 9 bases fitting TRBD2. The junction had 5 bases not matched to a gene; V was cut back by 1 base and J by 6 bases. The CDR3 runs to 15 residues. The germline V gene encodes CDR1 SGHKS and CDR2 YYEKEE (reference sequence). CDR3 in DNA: TGTGCCAGCAGCTTGTGGACTAGCGTAAGCAATGAGCAGTTCTTC. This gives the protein CASSLWTSVSNEQFF.

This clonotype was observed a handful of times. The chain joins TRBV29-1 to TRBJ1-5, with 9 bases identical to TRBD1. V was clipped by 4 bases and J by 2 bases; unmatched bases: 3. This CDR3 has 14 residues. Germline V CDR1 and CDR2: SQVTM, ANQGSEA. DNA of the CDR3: TGCAGCGTTGGGAGACAGGGGGGCAATCAGCCCCAGCATTTT. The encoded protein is CSVGRQGGNQPQHF.

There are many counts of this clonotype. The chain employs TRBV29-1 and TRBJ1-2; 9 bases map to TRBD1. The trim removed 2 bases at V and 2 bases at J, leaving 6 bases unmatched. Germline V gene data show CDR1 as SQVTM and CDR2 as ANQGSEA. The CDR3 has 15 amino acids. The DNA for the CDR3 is TGCAGCGTTGAAAGGGACAGGGCTAGCAACTATGGCTACACCTTC. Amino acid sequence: CSVERDRASNYGYTF.

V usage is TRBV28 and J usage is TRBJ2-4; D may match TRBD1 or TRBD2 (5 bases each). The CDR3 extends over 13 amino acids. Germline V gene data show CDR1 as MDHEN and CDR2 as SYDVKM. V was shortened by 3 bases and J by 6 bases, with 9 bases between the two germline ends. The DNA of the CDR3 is TGTGCCAGCAGTTTGGGACGGAGAAACATTCAGTACTTC. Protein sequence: CASSLGRRNIQYF.

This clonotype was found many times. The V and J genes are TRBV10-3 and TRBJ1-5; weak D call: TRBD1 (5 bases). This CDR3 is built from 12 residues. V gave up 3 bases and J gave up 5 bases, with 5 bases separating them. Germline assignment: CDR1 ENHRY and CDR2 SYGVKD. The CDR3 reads CAISDRDQPQHF. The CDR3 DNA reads TGTGCCATCAGTGACAGGGATCAGCCCCAGCATTTT.

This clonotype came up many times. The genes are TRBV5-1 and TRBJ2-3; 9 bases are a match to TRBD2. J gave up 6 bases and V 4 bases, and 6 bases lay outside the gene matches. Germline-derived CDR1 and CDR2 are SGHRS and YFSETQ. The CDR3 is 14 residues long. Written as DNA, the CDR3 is TGCGCCAGCAGCATAGCGGGAGTTGATGATACGCAGTATTTT. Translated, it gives CASSIAGVDDTQYF.

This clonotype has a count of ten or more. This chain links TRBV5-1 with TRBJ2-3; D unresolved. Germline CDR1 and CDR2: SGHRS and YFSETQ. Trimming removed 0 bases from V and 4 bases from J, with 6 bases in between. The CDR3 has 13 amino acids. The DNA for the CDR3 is TGCGCCAGCAGCTTGGACGATTCAGATACGCAGTATTTT. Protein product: CASSLDDSDTQYF. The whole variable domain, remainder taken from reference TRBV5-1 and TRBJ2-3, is KAGVTQTPRYLIKTRGQQVTLSCSPISGHRSVSWYQQTPGQGLQFLFEYFSETQRNKGNFPGRFSGRQFSNSRSEMNVSTLELGDSALYLCASSLDDSDTQYFGPGTRLTVL.

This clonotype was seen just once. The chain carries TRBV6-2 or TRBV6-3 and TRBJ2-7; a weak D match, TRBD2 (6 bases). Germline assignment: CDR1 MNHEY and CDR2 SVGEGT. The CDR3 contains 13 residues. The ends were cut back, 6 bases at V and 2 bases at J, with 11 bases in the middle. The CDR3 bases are TGTGCCAGCAGACGGGCGGGGCCCTACGAGCAGTACTTC. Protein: CASRRAGPYEQYF.

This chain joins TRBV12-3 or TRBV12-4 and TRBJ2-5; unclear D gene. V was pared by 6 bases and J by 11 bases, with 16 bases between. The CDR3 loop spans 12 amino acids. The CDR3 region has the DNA TGTGCCAGCAGCCGAGGAACCTACGGGCAGTACTTC. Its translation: CASSRGTYGQYF.

This CDR3 reads CASTRTGGADTQYF. CDR3 DNA: TGTGCCAGCACCCGGACAGGGGGCGCCGATACGCAGTATTTT. The chain carries TRBV12-3 or TRBV12-4 and TRBJ2-3, with 11 positions matching TRBD1. Losses at the gene ends were 7 bases for V and 6 bases for J; bases not matched to a gene: 6. The CDR3 has 14 amino acids.